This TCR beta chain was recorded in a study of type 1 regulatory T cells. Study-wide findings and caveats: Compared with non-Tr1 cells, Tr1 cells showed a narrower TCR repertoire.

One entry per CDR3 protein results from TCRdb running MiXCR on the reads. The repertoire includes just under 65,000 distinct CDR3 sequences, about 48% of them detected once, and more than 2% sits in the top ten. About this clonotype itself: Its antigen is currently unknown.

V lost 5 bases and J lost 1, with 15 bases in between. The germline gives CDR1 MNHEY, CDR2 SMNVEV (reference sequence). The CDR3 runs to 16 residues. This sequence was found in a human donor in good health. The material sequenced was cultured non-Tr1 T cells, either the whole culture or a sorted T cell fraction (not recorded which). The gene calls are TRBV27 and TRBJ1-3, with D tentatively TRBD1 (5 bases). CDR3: CASSPYIGTSGNTIYF. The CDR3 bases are TGTGCCAGCAGTCCATACATCGGGACTTCTGGAAACACCATATATTTT.